This T cell receptor (beta chain) was documented in a study of blood T cell repertoires in COVID-19. Germline assignment: CDR1 SEHNR and CDR2 FQNEAQ (reference sequence). This CDR3 is 17 amino acids long. V lost 4 bases, J lost 10 bases, and 17 bases stayed unmatched. Measured with immunoSEQ multiplex PCR; TCRdb has only the in-frame clones, and not every one. This table has fewer than 400,000 clones, more than 90% appearing once. The V call is TRBV7-9, the J call TRBJ2-1; 9 bases map to TRBD2. Sequencing was performed on PBMCs or T cells enriched from blood (not recorded which). The sequence was collected from a woman in her twenties or thirties who had been exposed to COVID-19. The CDR3 region has the DNA TGTGCCAGCAGCTCCGCCTCCGGGACTAGCTACAAGAGGGAGCAGTTCTTC. Translated: CASSSASGTSYKREQFF.